A single sample is the source of the 21 T cell receptor beta chains below, sequenced in a study of blood T cell repertoires in COVID-19 (dated by TCRdb to the early 2020s). The library came from the immunoSEQ multiplex PCR assay. TCRdb re-hosts the immuneACCESS table, in-frame sequences only. Its copies lack some clones; in the studies checked, an unresolved V gene accounts for under half of them, and the cause for the rest is not known. This sample comprises hundreds of thousands of clones, 88% of them detected only once. The biggest ten clones account for 1% of the sample. Specimen: PBMCs or T cells enriched from blood (not recorded which). These receptors came from a woman aged 25 to 45 who had recovered from COVID-19.

The DNA of the CDR3 is TGTGCCTGGAGTGTGGGACAGCCCTACGAGCAGTACTTC. Translating it yields CAWSVGQPYEQYF. The chain links TRBV30 to TRBJ2-7; 7 bases are shared with TRBD1. CDR1 is GTSNPN, CDR2 SVGIG, per germline (reference sequence). The ends lost 0 bases at V and 2 bases at J; junction bases unmatched: 1. The CDR3 has 13 amino acids.

The V and J genes are TRBV6-2 or TRBV6-3 and TRBJ1-1; 8 bases agree with TRBD1. The CDR3 runs 13 residues. The germline V gene has CDR1 MNHEY and CDR2 SVGEGT. V dropped 8 bases and J dropped 5; count of bases not matched to a gene: 7. Written as DNA, the CDR3 is TGTGCCAGCGGTTTAACAGGGGGAACTGAAGCTTTCTTT. It codes for CASGLTGGTEAFF.

The chain recombines TRBV7-3 with TRBJ2-1; no clear D gene. CDR3 length equals 16 residues. Germline CDR1 reads SGHTA; CDR2 reads FQGTGA. V was cut by 5 bases and J by 4 bases, with 18 bases left in between. The CDR3 DNA sequence: TGTGCCAGCAGCCCTAGTTTATCTTTTCTTTACAATGAGCAGTTCTTC. Translated: CASSPSLSFLYNEQFF.

The genes are TRBV5-5 and TRBJ1-4, with a tentative D call TRBD1 (5 bases). This CDR3 has 16 amino acids. V lost 3 bases, J lost 4 bases, and 16 bases lay in between. Germline V lookup: CDR1 SGHKS, CDR2 YYEKEE (reference sequence). Here the CDR3 DNA reads TGTGCCAGCAGCTCAGATGACAGAATCTATAATGAAAAACTGTTTTTT. It yields the protein CASSSDDRIYNEKLFF.

The chain couples TRBV7-8 to TRBJ2-5; 8 nucleotides line up with TRBD1. The CDR3 length is 14 residues. Germline V gene sequence: CDR1 SGHVS, CDR2 FQNEAQ. Unmatched junction bases numbered 7, after V lost 6 bases and J lost 4 bases. The CDR3 reads CASSLQQGVETQYF. The CDR3 region has the DNA TGTGCCAGCAGTTTACAACAGGGGGTAGAGACCCAGTACTTC.

The chain has TRBV15 and TRBJ1-2; D gene uncertain. The germline CDR1 and CDR2 sequences are LNHNV and YYDKDF (reference sequence). CDR3 length equals 12 residues. V lost 0 bases and J lost 8, with 7 bases in between. CDR3 nucleotide sequence: TGTGCCACCAGCAGAGACTTCTTGGGCTACACCTTC. This encodes CATSRDFLGYTF.

V and J are TRBV5-1 and TRBJ2-7; D gene ambiguous. This CDR3 comprises 13 residues. The germline V gene has CDR1 SGHRS and CDR2 YFSETQ. V shed 2 bases and J shed 6 bases, with 12 bases lying between them. CDR3 region: CASSFFSRVEQYF. In DNA, the CDR3 is TGCGCCAGCAGCTTTTTCTCCCGGGTCGAGCAGTACTTC.

The V and J genes are TRBV11-2 and TRBJ2-7; unclear D gene. Trimming stripped 0 bases from V and 3 bases from J, with 6 bases between. Germline V gives CDR1 SGHAT, CDR2 FQNNGV. The CDR3 extends over 13 amino acids. The CDR3: CASSLDLLYEQYF. The CDR3 DNA is TGTGCCAGCAGCTTAGATCTTCTCTACGAGCAGTACTTC.

This chain joins TRBV9 and TRBJ2-3; 14 positions match TRBD2. From germline, CDR1 is SGDLS and CDR2 YYNGEE. CDR3 length: 19 amino acids. Trimming cost V 1 base and J 4 bases; bases outside gene matches: 11. This CDR3 is CASSVPEERLAGGPDTQYF. CDR3 bases: TGTGCCAGCAGCGTACCCGAAGAGAGACTAGCGGGGGGGCCAGATACGCAGTATTTT.

This rearrangement joins TRBV28 to TRBJ1-1; D not certain. The CDR3 covers 13 residues. V lost 7 bases, J lost 0 bases, and 9 bases lay in between. The germline gives CDR1 MDHEN, CDR2 SYDVKM. In DNA form, the CDR3 reads TGTGCCAGCACCGCTCGGGTGAACACTGAAGCTTTCTTT. Translation gives CASTARVNTEAFF.

The chain employs TRBV6-6 and TRBJ1-1, with 7 nucleotides matching TRBD1. Germline CDR1 and CDR2: MNHNY and SVGAGI (reference sequence). The V segment lost 2 bases and the J segment 5 bases; nucleotides outside the gene matches: 8. The CDR3 contains 15 residues. This CDR3 reads CASSYVPGGKTEAFF. The CDR3 DNA follows: TGTGCCAGCAGTTACGTGCCAGGGGGGAAGACTGAAGCTTTCTTT.

This chain connects TRBV29-1 to TRBJ1-2; D might be TRBD1 (5 bases). CDR3 length: 12 residues. Germline V lookup: CDR1 SQVTM, CDR2 ANQGSEA. The CDR3 region is CSAKQEIYGYTF. In DNA form, the CDR3 reads TGCAGTGCTAAACAGGAGATCTATGGCTACACCTTC.

The V and J genes are TRBV27 and TRBJ2-7; TRBD1 matches at 9 bases. Germline V lookup: CDR1 MNHEY, CDR2 SMNVEV (reference sequence). J gave up 2 bases and V 2 bases, and 7 bases lay outside the gene matches. The CDR3 consists of 16 residues. The CDR3 loop reads CASSLANRGRTYEQYF. In nucleotides, the CDR3 is TGTGCCAGCAGTTTAGCCAACAGGGGGCGAACCTACGAGCAGTACTTC.

J is TRBJ2-3 and V is TRBV9; D unresolved. Trimming left V 2 bases short and J 2 bases short, with 3 bases between. The CDR3 spans 12 residues. The V gene's germline CDR1 is SGDLS and CDR2 YYNGEE. As DNA, the CDR3 is TGTGCCAGCAGCGTTAACACAGATACGCAGTATTTT. Its protein is CASSVNTDTQYF.

This chain uses TRBV5-6 with TRBJ1-2, with D tentatively TRBD1 (5 bases). CDR3 length equals 15 residues. Per the germline V gene, CDR1 is SGHDT and CDR2 is YYEEEE. V shed 2 bases and J shed 1 base, with 12 bases lying between them. CDR3 loop: CASSFAGGYNYGYTF. The CDR3 DNA sequence: TGTGCCAGCAGCTTTGCGGGGGGTTATAACTATGGCTACACCTTC.

The chain combines TRBV6-5 with TRBJ1-1; 7 bases fit TRBD1. Germline CDR1 MNHEY, CDR2 SVGAGI. Trimming took 8 bases from V and 6 from J; bases not matched to a gene: 15. The CDR3 is made up of 15 amino acids. This chain's CDR3 is CASGPDRAGRAEAFF. CDR3 in DNA: TGTGCCAGCGGGCCCGACAGGGCGGGTAGGGCTGAAGCTTTCTTT.

The chain carries TRBV4-3 and TRBJ2-1; maybe TRBD2 (6 bases). CDR3 length: 16 amino acids. Germline CDR1 LGHNA, CDR2 YSLEER. V lost 4 bases and J 3 bases, leaving 16 bases between the germline ends. CDR3: CASSRAGGGIYNEQFF. The CDR3 DNA sequence: TGCGCCAGCAGCCGCGCCGGTGGGGGGATCTACAATGAGCAGTTCTTC.

The chain links TRBV9 to TRBJ2-3; 8 bases are a match to TRBD2. This CDR3 region has 14 residues. With V trimmed by 10 bases and J by 0 bases, 7 bases remained unmatched. In germline, CDR1 is SGDLS, CDR2 YYNGEE. This CDR3 is CASGVAGSTDTQYF. Written as DNA, the CDR3 is TGTGCCTCAGGGGTAGCGGGGAGCACAGATACGCAGTATTTT. The full variable domain, its missing parts supplied by reference TRBV9 and TRBJ2-3, is DSGVTQTPKHLITATGQRVTLRCSPRSGDLSVYWYQQSLDQGLQFLIQYYNGEERAKGNILERFSAQQFPDLHSELNLSSLELGDSALYFCASGVAGSTDTQYFGPGTRLTVL.

CDR3 sequence: CASSLGPRAPVEGTEAFF. CDR3 DNA: TGTGCCAGCAGCTTAGGGCCCCGGGCCCCGGTCGAGGGCACTGAAGCTTTCTTT. The chain employs TRBV5-4 and TRBJ1-1; no clear D. The germline gives CDR1 SGHNT, CDR2 YYREEE (reference sequence). The ends were cut back, 2 bases at V and 4 bases at J, with 24 bases in the middle. The length of the CDR3 is 18 residues.

This clone was seen once. The chain employs TRBV18 and TRBJ1-6; a possible D gene is TRBD1 (5 bases). The V gene lost 3 bases and the J gene lost 0 bases, with 9 bases spanning the gap. The CDR3 is 16 amino acids. The germline V gene has CDR1 KGHSH and CDR2 LQKENI. CDR3 residues: CASSPKGNSYNSPLHF. The CDR3 region has the DNA TGTGCCAGCTCACCGAAGGGGAACTCCTATAATTCACCCCTCCACTTT.

The chain carries TRBV27 and TRBJ1-4; 9 bases line up with TRBD1. This CDR3 has 14 amino acids. Germline V gene lookup returns CDR1 MNHEY and CDR2 SMNVEV (reference sequence). V lost 7 bases, J lost 6 bases, and 6 bases stayed unmatched. In nucleotides, the CDR3 is TGTGCCAGCACACCGGGACAGGGATATGAAAAACTGTTTTTT. It translates to CASTPGQGYEKLFF.